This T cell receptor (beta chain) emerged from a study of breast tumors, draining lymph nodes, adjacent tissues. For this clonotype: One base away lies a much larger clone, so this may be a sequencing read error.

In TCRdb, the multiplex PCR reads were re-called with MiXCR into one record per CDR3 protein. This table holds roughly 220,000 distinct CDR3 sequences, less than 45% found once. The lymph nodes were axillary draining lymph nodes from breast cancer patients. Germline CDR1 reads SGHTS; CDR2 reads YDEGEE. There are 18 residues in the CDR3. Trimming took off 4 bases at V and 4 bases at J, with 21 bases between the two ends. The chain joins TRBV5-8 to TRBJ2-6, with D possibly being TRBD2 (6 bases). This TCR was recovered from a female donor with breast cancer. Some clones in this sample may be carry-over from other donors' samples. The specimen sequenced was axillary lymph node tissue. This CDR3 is CASSRPSARPSGANVLTF. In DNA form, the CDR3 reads TGTGCCAGCAGCCGTCCTAGCGCGAGGCCCAGCGGGGCCAACGTCCTGACTTTC. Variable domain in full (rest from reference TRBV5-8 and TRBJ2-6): EAGVTQSPTHLIKTRGQQATLRCSPISGHTSVYWYQQALGLGLQFLLWYDEGEERNRGNFPPRFSGRQFPNYSSELNVNALELEDSALYLCASSRPSARPSGANVLTFGAGSRLTVL.